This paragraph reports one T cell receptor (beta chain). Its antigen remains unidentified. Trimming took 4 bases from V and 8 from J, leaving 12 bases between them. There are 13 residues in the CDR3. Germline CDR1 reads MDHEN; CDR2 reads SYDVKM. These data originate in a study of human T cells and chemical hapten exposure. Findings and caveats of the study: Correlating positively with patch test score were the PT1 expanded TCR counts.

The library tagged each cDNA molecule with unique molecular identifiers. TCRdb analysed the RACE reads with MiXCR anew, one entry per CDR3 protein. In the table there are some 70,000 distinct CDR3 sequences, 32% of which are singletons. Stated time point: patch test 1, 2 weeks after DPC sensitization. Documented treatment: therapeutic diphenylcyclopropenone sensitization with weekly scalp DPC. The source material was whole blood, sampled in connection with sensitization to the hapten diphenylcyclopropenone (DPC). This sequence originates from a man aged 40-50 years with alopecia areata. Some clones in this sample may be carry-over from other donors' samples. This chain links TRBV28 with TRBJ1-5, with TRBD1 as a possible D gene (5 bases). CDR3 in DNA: TGTGCCAGCAGTTCGGACATCGGGGAGCCCCAGCATTTT. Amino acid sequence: CASSSDIGEPQHF.